This TCR beta chain is from a study of response to subunit inactivated influenza vaccine. J lost 1 base, V lost 0 bases, and 6 bases had no gene match. This CDR3 has 16 residues. Germline CDR1 and CDR2: DFQATT and SNEGSKA (reference sequence). TCRdb processed the RT-PCR reads anew with MiXCR; each CDR3 protein has one entry. The repertoire holds fewer than 600,000 distinct CDR3 sequences, less than 7.5% seen once, with less than 15% in the top ten. This clonotype was seen at least ten times. V is TRBV20-1 and J is TRBJ2-5; TRBD2 aligns across 9 bases. The starting material was PBMCs from blood, obtained less than 30 months after vaccination. This sequence originates from a man aged 50 to 75 who received an inactivated influenza vaccine. The CDR3 DNA reads as TGCAGTGCTAGAGATCCTTTACTAGCGGGCCAAGAGACCCAGTACTTC. Translation gives CSARDPLLAGQETQYF.